This T cell receptor beta chain comes out of a study of blood T cell repertoires in COVID-19. V shed 6 bases and J shed 5 bases, with 10 bases lying between them. Germline V gene lookup returns CDR1 SNHLY and CDR2 FYNNEI. The CDR3 runs to 12 residues. Under the authors' procedure: Amplified reference gene primers provided the basis for estimating nucleated cell counts. Sequencing was performed with immunoSEQ multiplex PCR; in TCRdb, only in-frame clones are kept and a portion is missing. From that table come the V and J calls and clone size; the DNA was used to work out D and trimming. This sample has 190,000 or so clones, with about nine tenths found just once.

The origin of this receptor is a woman aged 30 to 39 who had recovered from COVID-19. This chain uses TRBV2 with TRBJ2-5, with D perhaps matching TRBD2 (6 bases). Specimen: PBMCs or T cells enriched from blood (not recorded which). DNA of the CDR3: TGTGCCAGCAGCGGGAGTCAGGAGACCCAGTACTTC. It yields the protein CASSGSQETQYF. The full variable domain, in which reference TRBV2 and TRBJ2-5 provide the parts outside the CDR3, is EPEVTQTPSHQVTQMGQEVILRCVPISNHLYFYWYRQILGQKVEFLVSFYNNEISEKSEIFDDQFSVERPDGSNFTLKIRSTKLEDSAMYFCASSGSQETQYFGPGTRLLVL.